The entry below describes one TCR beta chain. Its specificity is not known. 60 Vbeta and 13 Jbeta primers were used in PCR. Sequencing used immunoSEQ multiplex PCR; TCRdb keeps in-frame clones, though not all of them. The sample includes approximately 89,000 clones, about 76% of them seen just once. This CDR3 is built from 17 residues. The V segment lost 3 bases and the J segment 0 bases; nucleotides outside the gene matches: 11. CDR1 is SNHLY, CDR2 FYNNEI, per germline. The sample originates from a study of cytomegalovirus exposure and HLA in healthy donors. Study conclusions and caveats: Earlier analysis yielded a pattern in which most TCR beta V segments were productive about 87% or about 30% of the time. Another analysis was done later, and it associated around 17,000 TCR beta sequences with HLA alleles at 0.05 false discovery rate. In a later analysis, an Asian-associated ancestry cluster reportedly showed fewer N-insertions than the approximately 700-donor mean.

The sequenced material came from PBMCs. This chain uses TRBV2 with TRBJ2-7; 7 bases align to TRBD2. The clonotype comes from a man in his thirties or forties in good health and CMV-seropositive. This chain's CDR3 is CASSDPQGGGLSYEQYF. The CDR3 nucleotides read TGTGCCAGCAGTGATCCCCAGGGCGGGGGTCTCTCCTACGAGCAGTACTTC.